The next 20 T cell receptor beta chains were all read from a single sample in a study of T cell responses to AZD1222 COVID-19 vaccine. Assay used: immunoSEQ multiplex PCR; TCRdb lists only in-frame clones, some missing. The sample includes about 99,000 clones, roughly 86% of them seen just once. The sample in question was peripheral blood, obtained 28 days after the second dose of the MenACWY control vaccine. The source is an adult who received the MenACWY meningococcal vaccine as a control.

The chain employs TRBV5-4 and TRBJ1-4; TRBD1 agrees at 7 bases. CDR3 length equals 14 residues. Germline CDR1 SGHNT, CDR2 YYREEE (reference sequence). V lost 3 bases, J lost 7 bases, and 6 bases stayed unmatched. CDR3 in DNA: TGTGCCAGCAGCTCTAAACAGGGGATTGAAAAACTGTTTTTT. Translation gives CASSSKQGIEKLFF.

Comments on this clone: This specimen includes other DNA sequences encoding the same CDR3. V gene TRBV2 combines with J gene TRBJ1-2, with TRBD1 identical over 9 bases. V was pared by 6 bases and J by 6 bases, with 5 bases of the junction left unmatched. This CDR3 spans 13 amino acids. Germline CDR1 SNHLY, CDR2 FYNNEI. CDR3 sequence: CASSPTGGDGYTF. In nucleotides, the CDR3 is TGTGCCAGCAGCCCCACAGGGGGCGATGGCTACACCTTC. Filled out from reference TRBV2 and TRBJ1-2, the complete variable domain reads EPEVTQTPSHQVTQMGQEVILRCVPISNHLYFYWYRQILGQKVEFLVSFYNNEISEKSEIFDDQFSVERPDGSNFTLKIRSTKLEDSAMYFCASSPTGGDGYTFGSGTRLTVV.

CDR3 sequence: CASSHSEQETQYF. CDR3 bases: TGTGCCAGTAGCCACTCGGAGCAAGAGACCCAGTACTTC. The chain joins TRBV19 to TRBJ2-5; no firm D call. The CDR3 totals 13 residues. Germline V lookup: CDR1 LNHDA, CDR2 SQIVND (reference sequence). Trimming removed 6 bases from V and 2 bases from J, with 10 bases in between. Variable domain in full (rest from reference TRBV19 and TRBJ2-5): DGGITQSPKYLFRKEGQNVTLSCEQNLNHDAMYWYRQDPGQGLRLIYYSQIVNDFQKGDIAEGYSVSREKKESFPLTVTSAQKNPTAFYLCASSHSEQETQYFGPGTRLLVL.

This chain links TRBV11-1 with TRBJ1-6, with a possible D match to TRBD1 (5 bases). CDR3 size: 14 residues. Germline CDR1 SGHAT, CDR2 FQDESV (reference sequence). V shed 2 bases and J shed 8 bases, with 10 bases lying between them. The CDR3 sequence is CASSLNSGYSPLHF. CDR3 DNA: TGTGCCAGCAGCTTAAATTCAGGGTATTCACCCCTCCACTTT. Full variable domain (rest looked up from reference TRBV11-1 and TRBJ1-6): EAEVAQSPRYKITEKSQAVAFWCDPISGHATLYWYRQILGQGPELLVQFQDESVVDDSQLPKDRFSAERLKGVDSTLKIQPAELGDSAMYLCASSLNSGYSPLHFGNGTRLTVT.

The V and J genes are TRBV7-8 and TRBJ1-5, with D perhaps TRBD1 (6 bases). The length of the CDR3 is 15 residues. With 2 bases removed from V and 4 bases from J, the gap between germline ends came to 12 bases. The germline CDR1 and CDR2 sequences are SGHVS and FQNEAQ. DNA for the CDR3: TGTGCCAGCAGCTTAATGGCAGGGGAAAATCAGCCCCAGCATTTT. Translation: CASSLMAGENQPQHF.

CDR3 sequence reads: CASSLDGQVSTGANVLTF. CDR3 DNA sequence: TGTGCCAGCAGCTTAGATGGACAGGTTAGCACTGGGGCCAACGTCCTGACTTTC. The V gene is TRBV7-2, the J gene TRBJ2-6, with 7 bases matching TRBD1. Looked up from germline, CDR1 is SGHTA and CDR2 is FQGNSA. CDR3 length equals 18 residues. Losses at the gene ends were 1 base for V and 2 bases for J; bases not matched to a gene: 8.

The rearrangement links TRBV29-1 to TRBJ1-2, with a possible D match to TRBD1 (5 bases). The germline gives CDR1 SQVTM, CDR2 ANQGSEA. Between the trimmed V and J ends, which lost 4 bases and 4 bases, there was a span of 13 bases. The CDR3 sequence is 13 residues long. In DNA form, the CDR3 reads TGCAGCGTTGGGGGGGGAGAGGGCTATGGCTACACCTTC. Translating it yields CSVGGGEGYGYTF.

V and J are TRBV5-1 and TRBJ1-6; tentative D call: TRBD1 (6 bases). The CDR3 contains 14 residues. V lost 0 bases and J lost 9, with 10 bases in between. Germline V gene data show CDR1 as SGHRS and CDR2 as YFSETQ. This CDR3 reads CASSLVTTGSPLHF. The CDR3 nucleotides read TGCGCCAGCAGCTTGGTAACGACAGGTTCACCCCTCCACTTT.

Here the CDR3 reads CASSDLAGGYTGELFF. The CDR3 DNA reads as TGTGCCAGCAGCGATCTAGCGGGGGGGTACACCGGGGAGCTGTTTTTT. This chain uses TRBV7-2 with TRBJ2-2; 12 bases line up with TRBD2. V was clipped by 5 bases and J by 3 bases; unmatched bases: 4. Germline V CDR1 and CDR2: SGHTA, FQGNSA. The CDR3 totals 16 residues.

The CDR3 sequence is CASSATGTSGPVDTQYF. The DNA of the CDR3 is TGTGCCAGCAGTGCGACAGGGACTAGCGGGCCGGTAGATACGCAGTATTTT. This chain links TRBV28 with TRBJ2-3, with TRBD2 matching 12 bases. Per the germline V gene, CDR1 is MDHEN and CDR2 is SYDVKM. With 5 bases clipped from V and 5 bases from J, the junction kept 11 bases outside the gene matches. The CDR3 contains 17 residues.

J is TRBJ1-2 and V is TRBV4-1; 7 bases are shared with TRBD1. This CDR3 is built from 16 residues. Germline V gene data show CDR1 as MGHRA and CDR2 as YSYEKL. Trimming at V came to 5 bases and at J to 4 bases, leaving 13 bases not matched to a gene. The DNA for the CDR3 is TGCGCCAGCAGCTCAGGGGGGGCAGCCAAGTCCTATGGCTACACCTTC. Translation gives CASSSGGAAKSYGYTF.

This clone was counted between two and nine times. The J gene is TRBJ1-1, the V gene TRBV28, with D unresolved. From germline, CDR1 is MDHEN and CDR2 SYDVKM. Trimming pared 1 base from V and 1 base from J, leaving 7 bases between. This CDR3 spans 14 amino acids. In DNA form, the CDR3 reads TGTGCCAGCAGTTTATCGCATCGGAACACTGAAGCTTTCTTT. It encodes CASSLSHRNTEAFF.

The chain has TRBV3-1 (or the pseudogene TRBV3-2) and TRBJ2-7, with a possible D match to TRBD2 (6 bases). This CDR3 contains 13 residues. V lost 6 bases, J lost 7 bases, and 16 bases lay in between. The V gene's germline CDR1 is LGHDT and CDR2 YNNKEL (reference sequence). The chain's CDR3 is CASSRGYSPEQYF. The CDR3 DNA reads TGTGCCAGCAGTCGGGGGTATAGTCCGGAGCAGTACTTC.

The chain couples TRBV30 to TRBJ2-1, with a weak D call TRBD2 (7 bases). The CDR3 loop spans 15 amino acids. Germline CDR1 GTSNPN, CDR2 SVGIG (reference sequence). V was shortened by 3 bases and J by 7 bases, with 19 bases between the two germline ends. CDR3 region: CAWSRGGGRWNEQFF. The CDR3 nucleotides read TGTGCCTGGAGCCGAGGGGGGGGCCGATGGAATGAGCAGTTCTTC.

This clone was detected a few times. The chain uses TRBV6-5 and TRBJ1-5; D might be TRBD1 (5 bases). This CDR3 is 14 amino acids long. Per germline, CDR1 MNHEY and CDR2 SVGAGI. V lost 7 bases and J 7 bases, leaving 17 bases between the germline ends. In nucleotides, the CDR3 is TGTGCCAGCACCCCGGCGGGGGGACGGCAGCCCCAGCATTTT. As protein: CASTPAGGRQPQHF.

DNA of the CDR3: TGTGCCAGCAGCGCCTCCCCCGGGACGAATAATTCACCCCTCCACTTT. Its translation is CASSASPGTNNSPLHF. V is TRBV9 and J is TRBJ1-6, with D maybe TRBD1 (5 bases). This CDR3 has 16 residues. V was pared by 3 bases and J by 5 bases, with 15 bases between. Germline loops: CDR1 SGDLS, CDR2 YYNGEE. Full variable domain (rest looked up from reference TRBV9 and TRBJ1-6): DSGVTQTPKHLITATGQRVTLRCSPRSGDLSVYWYQQSLDQGLQFLIQYYNGEERAKGNILERFSAQQFPDLHSELNLSSLELGDSALYFCASSASPGTNNSPLHFGNGTRLTVT.

The genes are TRBV7-2 and TRBJ1-4; no firm D call. Germline CDR1 is SGHTA and CDR2 is FQGNSA. The CDR3 runs to 13 residues. The V gene lost 5 bases and the J gene lost 0 bases, with 4 bases spanning the gap. The CDR3 region is CASSRATNEKLFF. CDR3 bases: TGTGCCAGCAGCCGTGCAACTAATGAAAAACTGTTTTTT.

The genes are TRBV6-5 and TRBJ1-2; 9 bases are a match to TRBD1. After removal of 8 bases from V and 4 bases from J, the junction contained 11 bases not matched to a gene. CDR1 MNHEY and CDR2 SVGAGI come from the germline V gene. CDR3 length: 15 amino acids. The CDR3 DNA reads as TGTGCCAGCGGGGGGGGACAGGGCAGAAGCTATGGCTACACCTTC. Amino acid sequence: CASGGGQGRSYGYTF.

The V and J genes are TRBV7-2 and TRBJ2-1; TRBD1 matches 10 bases. Trimming cost V 4 bases and J 3 bases; bases outside gene matches: 9. Per germline, CDR1 SGHTA and CDR2 FQGNSA. CDR3 length equals 17 residues. CDR3 nucleotides: TGTGCCAGCAGCTCCCCCCACGGGACAGGGGACTACAATGAGCAGTTCTTC. Protein: CASSSPHGTGDYNEQFF.

This rearrangement joins TRBV6-1 to TRBJ2-2; 10 nucleotides line up with TRBD1. The trim removed 6 bases at V and 1 base at J, leaving 2 bases unmatched. The CDR3 runs 15 residues. The germline CDR1 and CDR2 sequences are MNHNS and SASEGT. DNA of the CDR3: TGTGCCAGCAGGGGGACAGGGGTGAACACCGGGGAGCTGTTTTTT. Its protein product is CASRGTGVNTGELFF.